Below, 5 T cell receptor beta chains from the same sample are listed, as sequenced in a study of response to subunit inactivated influenza vaccine. TCRdb called the RT-PCR reads again in MiXCR, with one record for every CDR3 protein. This table holds about 180,000 distinct CDR3 sequences, about 9% found once. The sequenced sample was non-naive T cells sorted from PBMCs, obtained on the day of vaccination. Receptors originate from a man aged 45 to 65 who received an inactivated influenza vaccine.

The rearrangement links TRBV12-3 or TRBV12-4 to TRBJ2-1, with D possibly being TRBD2 (6 bases). V lost 4 bases to trimming and J lost 0 bases, with 13 bases between them. CDR3 size: 16 residues. Here the CDR3 reads CASSSSGAGSYNEQFF. As DNA, the CDR3 is TGTGCCAGCAGTTCGTCCGGAGCGGGCTCCTACAATGAGCAGTTCTTC.

The sample holds one count of this clonotype. CDR3 nucleotides: TGTGCCAGCAGCACTACTACTAAAGACGAGCAGTACTTC. As protein: CASSTTTKDEQYF. V and J are TRBV5-4 and TRBJ2-7, with D hard to call. CDR1 is SGHNT and CDR2 is YYREEE in the germline V gene (reference sequence). V lost 4 bases, J lost 5 bases, and 13 bases lay in between. This CDR3 contains 13 residues.

V gene TRBV19 combines with J gene TRBJ1-1, with TRBD1 matching over 12 bases. This CDR3 has 15 amino acids. V lost 5 bases to trimming and J lost 1 base; unmatched junction nucleotides: 2. Germline V gene sequence: CDR1 LNHDA, CDR2 SQIVND (reference sequence). The CDR3 here is CASSAGQGANTEAFF. CDR3 coding DNA: TGTGCCAGTAGTGCGGGACAGGGGGCGAACACTGAAGCTTTCTTT.

This clonotype was detected many times. V gene TRBV7-2 combines with J gene TRBJ1-3; tentative D call: TRBD1 (5 bases). The germline V gene has CDR1 SGHTA and CDR2 FQGNSA. The CDR3 spans 14 residues. V dropped 4 bases and J dropped 2 bases, with 9 bases sitting between them. The CDR3 sequence is CASSSGHPGNTIYF. The DNA of the CDR3 is TGTGCCAGCAGCTCTGGACATCCTGGAAACACCATATATTTT.

This chain uses TRBV5-4 with TRBJ2-5, with 9 bases identical to TRBD2. Germline V gene data show CDR1 as SGHNT and CDR2 as YYREEE (reference sequence). Trimming took 0 bases from V and 4 from J; bases not matched to a gene: 13. The CDR3 has 18 residues. The CDR3 sequence: CASSLAGRGLAGAETQYF. The CDR3, as DNA: TGTGCCAGCAGCTTGGCCGGACGGGGATTAGCGGGAGCAGAGACCCAGTACTTC.